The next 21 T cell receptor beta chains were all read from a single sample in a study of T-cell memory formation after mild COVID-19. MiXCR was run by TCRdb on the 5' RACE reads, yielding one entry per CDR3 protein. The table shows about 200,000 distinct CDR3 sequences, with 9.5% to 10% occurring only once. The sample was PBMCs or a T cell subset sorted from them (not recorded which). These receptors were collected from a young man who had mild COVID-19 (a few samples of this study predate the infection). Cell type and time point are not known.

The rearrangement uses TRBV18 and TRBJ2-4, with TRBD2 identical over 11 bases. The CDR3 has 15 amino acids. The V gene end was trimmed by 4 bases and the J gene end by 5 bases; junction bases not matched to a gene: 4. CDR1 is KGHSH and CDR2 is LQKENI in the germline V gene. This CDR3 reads CASSLAGGHQNIQYF. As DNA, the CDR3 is TGTGCCAGCTCACTAGCGGGGGGGCACCAAAACATTCAGTACTTC.

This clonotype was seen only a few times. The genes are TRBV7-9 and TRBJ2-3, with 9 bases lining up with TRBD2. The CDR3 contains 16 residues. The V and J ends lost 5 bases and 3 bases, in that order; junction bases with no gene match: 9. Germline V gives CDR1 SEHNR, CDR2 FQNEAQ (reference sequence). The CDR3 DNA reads TGTGCCAGCAGCCAGAGGCGGGGGGGCCAAACAGATACGCAGTATTTT. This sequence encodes CASSQRRGGQTDTQYF.

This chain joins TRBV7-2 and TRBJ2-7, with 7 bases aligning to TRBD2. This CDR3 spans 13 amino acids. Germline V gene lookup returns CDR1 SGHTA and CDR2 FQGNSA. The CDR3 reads CASSPQRGDEQYV. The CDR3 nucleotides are TGTGCAAGCAGCCCCCAGCGGGGAGACGAGCAGTACGTC.

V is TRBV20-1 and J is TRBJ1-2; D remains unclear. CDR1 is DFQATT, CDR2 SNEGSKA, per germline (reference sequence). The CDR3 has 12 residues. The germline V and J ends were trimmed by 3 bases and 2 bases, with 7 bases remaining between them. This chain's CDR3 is CSASRQNYGYTF. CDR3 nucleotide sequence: TGCAGTGCTAGTCGTCAGAACTATGGCTACACCTTC.

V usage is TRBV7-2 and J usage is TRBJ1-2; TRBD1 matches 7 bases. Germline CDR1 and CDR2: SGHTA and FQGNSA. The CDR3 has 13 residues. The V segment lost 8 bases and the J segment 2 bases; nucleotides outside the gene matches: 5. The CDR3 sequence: CASSTGNNYGYTF. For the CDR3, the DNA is TGTGCCAGCTCGACAGGGAACAACTATGGCTACACCTTC. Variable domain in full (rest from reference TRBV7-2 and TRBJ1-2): GAGVSQSPSNKVTEKGKDVELRCDPISGHTALYWYRQSLGQGLEFLIYFQGNSAPDKSGLPSDRFSAERTGGSVSTLTIQRTQQEDSAVYLCASSTGNNYGYTFGSGTRLTVV.

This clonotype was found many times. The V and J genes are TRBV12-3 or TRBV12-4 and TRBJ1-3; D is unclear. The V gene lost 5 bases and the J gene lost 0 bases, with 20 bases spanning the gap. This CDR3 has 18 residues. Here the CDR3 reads CASSPRRTLGSSGNTIYF. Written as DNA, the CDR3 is TGTGCCAGCAGTCCCAGGCGAACATTGGGGAGCTCTGGAAACACCATATATTTT.

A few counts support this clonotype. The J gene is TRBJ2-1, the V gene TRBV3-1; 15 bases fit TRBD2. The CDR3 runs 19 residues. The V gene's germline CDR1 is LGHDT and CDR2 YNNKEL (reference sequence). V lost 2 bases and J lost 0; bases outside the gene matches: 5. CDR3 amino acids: CASSQPGLAGGGSYNEQFF. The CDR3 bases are TGTGCCAGCAGCCAACCGGGACTAGCGGGGGGAGGCTCCTACAATGAGCAGTTCTTC.

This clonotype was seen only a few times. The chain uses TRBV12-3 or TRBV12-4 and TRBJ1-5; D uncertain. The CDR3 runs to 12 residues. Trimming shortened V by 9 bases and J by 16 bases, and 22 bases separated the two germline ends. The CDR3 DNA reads TGTGCCAGTTCGACCCGACCCGGTTTTTGCCATTTT. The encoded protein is CASSTRPGFCHF.

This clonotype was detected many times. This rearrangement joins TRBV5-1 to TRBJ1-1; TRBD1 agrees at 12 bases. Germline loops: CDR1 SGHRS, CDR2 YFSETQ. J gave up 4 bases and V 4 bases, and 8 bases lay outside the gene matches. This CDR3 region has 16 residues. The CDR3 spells CASSSRDRGPSTEAFF. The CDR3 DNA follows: TGCGCCAGCAGCAGCCGGGACAGGGGGCCGAGCACTGAAGCTTTCTTT.

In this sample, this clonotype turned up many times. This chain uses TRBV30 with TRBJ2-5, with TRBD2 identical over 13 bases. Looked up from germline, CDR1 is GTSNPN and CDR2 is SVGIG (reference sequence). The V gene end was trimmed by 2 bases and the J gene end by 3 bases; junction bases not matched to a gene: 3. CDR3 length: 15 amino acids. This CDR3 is CAWSIGLAGEETQYF. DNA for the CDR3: TGTGCCTGGAGTATTGGACTAGCGGGGGAAGAGACCCAGTACTTC.

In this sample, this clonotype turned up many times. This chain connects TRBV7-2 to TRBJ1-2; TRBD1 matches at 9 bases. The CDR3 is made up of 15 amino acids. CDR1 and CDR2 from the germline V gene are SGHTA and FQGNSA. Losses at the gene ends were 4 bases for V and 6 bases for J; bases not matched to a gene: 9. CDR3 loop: CASSYRDRVTHGYTF. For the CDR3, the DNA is TGTGCCAGCAGCTACCGGGACAGGGTGACCCATGGCTACACCTTC.

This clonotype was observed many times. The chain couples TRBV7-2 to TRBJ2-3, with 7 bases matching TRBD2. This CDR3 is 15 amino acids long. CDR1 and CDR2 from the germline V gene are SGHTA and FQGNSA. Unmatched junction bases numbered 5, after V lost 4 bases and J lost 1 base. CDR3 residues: CASSSLGGGTDTQYF. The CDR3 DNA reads TGTGCCAGCAGCTCCCTGGGGGGGGGCACAGATACGCAGTATTTT. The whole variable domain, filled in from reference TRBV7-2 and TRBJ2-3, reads GAGVSQSPSNKVTEKGKDVELRCDPISGHTALYWYRQSLGQGLEFLIYFQGNSAPDKSGLPSDRFSAERTGGSVSTLTIQRTQQEDSAVYLCASSSLGGGTDTQYFGPGTRLTVL.

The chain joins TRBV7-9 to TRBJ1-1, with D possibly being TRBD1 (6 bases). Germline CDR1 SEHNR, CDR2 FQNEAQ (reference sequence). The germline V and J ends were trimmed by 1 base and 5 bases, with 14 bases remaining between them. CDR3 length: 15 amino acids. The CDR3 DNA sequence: TGTGCCAGCAGCTTAGGAGGAGTACAGGGAACTGAAGCTTTCTTT. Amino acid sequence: CASSLGGVQGTEAFF.

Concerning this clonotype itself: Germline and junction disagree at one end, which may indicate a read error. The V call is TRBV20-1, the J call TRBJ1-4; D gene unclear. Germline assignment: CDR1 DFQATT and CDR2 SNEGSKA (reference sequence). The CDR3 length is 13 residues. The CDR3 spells CSPHKAGRKNNVF. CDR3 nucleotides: TGCAGTCCACATAAGGCTGGACGGAAAAATAATGTTTTT.

Here the CDR3 reads CASSYPDRAYGYTF. The CDR3 DNA follows: TGTGCCAGCAGTTACCCCGACAGAGCCTATGGCTACACCTTC. This chain connects TRBV6-2 or TRBV6-3 to TRBJ1-2, with D maybe TRBD1 (5 bases). CDR1 is MNHEY, CDR2 SVGEGT, per germline. The V gene lost 2 bases and the J gene lost 4 bases, with 11 bases spanning the gap. This CDR3 has 14 amino acids.

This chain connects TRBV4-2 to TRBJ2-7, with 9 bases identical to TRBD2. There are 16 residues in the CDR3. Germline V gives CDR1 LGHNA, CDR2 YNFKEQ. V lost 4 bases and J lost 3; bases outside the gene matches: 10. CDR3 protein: CASSPSARGGLYEQYV. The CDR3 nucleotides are TGTGCCAGCAGCCCCTCCGCGCGGGGGGGACTCTACGAGCAGTACGTC.

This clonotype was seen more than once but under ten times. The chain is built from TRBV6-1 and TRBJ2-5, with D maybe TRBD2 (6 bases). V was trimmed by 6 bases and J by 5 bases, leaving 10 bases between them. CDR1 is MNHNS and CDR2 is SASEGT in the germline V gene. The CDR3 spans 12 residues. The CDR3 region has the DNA TGTGCCAGCAGGTGGGGGGAGGAGACCCAGTACTTC. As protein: CASRWGEETQYF.

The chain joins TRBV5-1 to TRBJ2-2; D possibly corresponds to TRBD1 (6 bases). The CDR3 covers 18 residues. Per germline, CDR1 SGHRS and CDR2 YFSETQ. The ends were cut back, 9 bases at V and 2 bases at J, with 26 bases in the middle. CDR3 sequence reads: CATREMGAVARNTGELFF. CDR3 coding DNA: TGCGCCACCAGGGAGATGGGGGCTGTAGCGAGAAACACCGGGGAGCTGTTTTTT.

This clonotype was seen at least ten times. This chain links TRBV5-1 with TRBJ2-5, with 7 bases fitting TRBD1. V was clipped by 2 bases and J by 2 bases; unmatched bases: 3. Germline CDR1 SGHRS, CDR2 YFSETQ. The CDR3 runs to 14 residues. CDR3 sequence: CASSLGTAQETQYF. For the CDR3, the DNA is TGCGCCAGCAGCTTAGGGACAGCACAAGAGACCCAGTACTTC.

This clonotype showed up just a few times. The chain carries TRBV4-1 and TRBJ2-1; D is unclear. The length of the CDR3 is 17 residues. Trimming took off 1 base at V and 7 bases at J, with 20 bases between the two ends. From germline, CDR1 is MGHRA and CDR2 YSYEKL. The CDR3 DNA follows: TGCGCCAGCAGCCAAGCCAACCTAGTGGCACTTGGAAATGAGCAGTTCTTC. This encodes CASSQANLVALGNEQFF.

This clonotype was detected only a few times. Here the CDR3 DNA reads TGTGCCAGCAGTTTATCACAGGCTGGCTACACCTTC. Protein product: CASSLSQAGYTF. The chain has TRBV28 and TRBJ1-2; the D gene is possibly TRBD1 (5 bases). The germline CDR1 and CDR2 sequences are MDHEN and SYDVKM. The CDR3 consists of 12 residues. Trimming shortened V by 1 base and J by 7 bases, and 7 bases separated the two germline ends.